This entry features one TCR beta chain sequence. Antigen unknown. Trimming took off 1 base at V and 7 bases at J, with 11 bases between the two ends. The CDR3 is made up of 14 amino acids. The V gene's germline CDR1 is SGHTA and CDR2 FQGNSA. This entry is derived from a study of cytomegalovirus exposure and HLA in healthy donors. Study overall: Out of fewer than 400 genotyped donors, about 80% belonged to the Caucasian-associated ancestry cluster. The study, taken as a whole, reports: The records held CMV serostatus as the only immune exposure information. A later analysis, which compared TCR beta chains of equal frequency, found the HLA-associated ones more clonally expanded.

PCR employed 60 Vbeta and 13 Jbeta primers. The protocol was immunoSEQ multiplex PCR, while the TCRdb copy is restricted to in-frame clones and leaves out a portion. The sample includes under 200,000 clones, 84% of them seen just once. The gene calls are TRBV7-2 and TRBJ2-1; D gene ambiguous. The specimen sequenced was PBMCs. The receptor was isolated from a woman aged 45-65 years in good health and CMV-seropositive. CDR3 residues: CASSLDVRRNEQFF. The CDR3 DNA reads as TGTGCCAGCAGCTTAGATGTGCGTCGGAATGAGCAGTTCTTC. The full variable domain, its missing parts supplied by reference TRBV7-2 and TRBJ2-1, is GAGVSQSPSNKVTEKGKDVELRCDPISGHTALYWYRQSLGQGLEFLIYFQGNSAPDKSGLPSDRFSAERTGGSVSTLTIQRTQQEDSAVYLCASSLDVRRNEQFFGPGTRLTVL.